A single sample is the source of the 26 T cell receptor beta chains below, sequenced in a study of blood T cell repertoires in COVID-19. Data came from immunoSEQ multiplex PCR; TCRdb stores just in-frame clones and leaves some out. The data hold 140,000 or so clones, with over 75% observed a single time. The sequencing input was peripheral blood. The source of these receptors is a man aged 45-60 years with acute or convalescent COVID-19.

This rearrangement joins TRBV19 to TRBJ2-3, with D possibly matching TRBD2 (6 bases). Germline V gene sequence: CDR1 LNHDA, CDR2 SQIVND (reference sequence). Trimming removed 3 bases from V and 2 bases from J, with 9 bases in between. The CDR3 consists of 14 residues. This chain's CDR3 is CASSMQRATDTQYF. Written as DNA, the CDR3 is TGTGCCAGTAGTATGCAGCGGGCCACAGATACGCAGTATTTT.

The gene calls are TRBV29-1 and TRBJ1-5, with a weak D call TRBD1 (5 bases). V shed 8 bases and J shed 2 bases, with 22 bases lying between them. The germline V gene has CDR1 SQVTM and CDR2 ANQGSEA. The CDR3 sequence is 16 residues long. The CDR3: CSPMSGGRGGNQPQHF. In DNA form, the CDR3 reads TGCAGCCCGATGTCGGGGGGACGAGGGGGCAATCAGCCCCAGCATTTT. The full variable domain, completed using reference TRBV29-1 and TRBJ1-5, is SAVISQKPSRDICQRGTSLTIQCQVDSQVTMMFWYRQQPGQSLTLIATANQGSEATYESGFVIDKFPISRPNLTFSTLTVSNMSPEDSSIYLCSPMSGGRGGNQPQHFGDGTRLSIL.

This clone was recorded once. V gene TRBV6-6 combines with J gene TRBJ2-7; D possibly corresponds to TRBD1 (6 bases). With 6 bases removed from V and 2 bases from J, the gap between germline ends came to 17 bases. This CDR3 comprises 15 residues. The V gene's germline CDR1 is MNHNY and CDR2 SVGAGI (reference sequence). The CDR3, as DNA: TGTGCCAGCAGCTCCCTCCAGGGGCGGCCCTACGAGCAGTACTTC. This translates into CASSSLQGRPYEQYF.

The chain uses TRBV4-1 and TRBJ2-7; D might be TRBD1 (8 bases). Germline V lookup: CDR1 MGHRA, CDR2 YSYEKL. Trimming took off 1 base at V and 3 bases at J, with 13 bases between the two ends. This CDR3 region has 15 residues. In DNA form, the CDR3 reads TGCGCCAGCAGCCAAGGGACAGGGAGGGACTACGAGCAGTACTTC. Protein sequence: CASSQGTGRDYEQYF.

This clone was counted only a few times. CDR3 coding DNA: TGTGCCATCAGGGAAGACTTATACACTGAAGCTTTCTTT. Translated: CAIREDLYTEAFF. The chain has TRBV10-3 and TRBJ1-1, with D hard to call. Trimming stripped 6 bases from V and 3 bases from J, with 11 bases between. The CDR3 is made up of 13 amino acids. Germline CDR1 reads ENHRY; CDR2 reads SYGVKD.

The CDR3: CASKKQSLDRGYTF. The CDR3 DNA reads as TGTGCCAGCAAAAAACAGTCACTGGATCGGGGCTACACCTTC. This sequence joins TRBV6-6 and TRBJ1-2; D unclear. The V gene's germline CDR1 is MNHNY and CDR2 SVGAGI (reference sequence). V was cut by 7 bases and J by 8 bases, with 20 bases left in between. The CDR3 has 14 residues.

The chain is built from TRBV7-9 and TRBJ2-3; D is unclear. This CDR3 contains 15 residues. Germline CDR1 reads SEHNR; CDR2 reads FQNEAQ (reference sequence). V lost 0 bases and J lost 6, with 13 bases in between. The CDR3 bases are TGTGCCAGCAGCTTAGCCAGGAATGAGTCCGATACGCAGTATTTT. This codes for CASSLARNESDTQYF.

The chain links TRBV6-5 to TRBJ1-1, with D perhaps matching TRBD1 (5 bases). Germline V gene sequence: CDR1 MNHEY, CDR2 SVGAGI. The length of the CDR3 is 13 residues. V lost 8 bases, J lost 5 bases, and 15 bases lay in between. CDR3 nucleotides: TGTGCCAGCCGAATTTCAGGGCTTACTGAAGCTTTCTTT. Translation: CASRISGLTEAFF.

This chain links TRBV6-4 with TRBJ1-1; D uncertain. Germline CDR1 is MRHNA and CDR2 is SNTAGT. The CDR3 loop spans 13 amino acids. With 4 bases removed from V and 0 bases from J, the gap between germline ends came to 6 bases. This CDR3 reads CASSADMNTEAFF. For the CDR3, the DNA is TGTGCCAGCAGTGCCGACATGAACACTGAAGCTTTCTTT.

This clone has just a few counts. The chain recombines TRBV4-2 with TRBJ2-1; 16 bases map to TRBD2. CDR1 is LGHNA, CDR2 YNFKEQ, per germline. The CDR3 has 18 residues. The V and J ends lost 6 bases and 1 base, in that order; junction bases with no gene match: 6. The DNA of the CDR3 is TGTGCCAGCAGACCGGGGACTAGCGGGGGGGTATCCTACAATGAGCAGTTCTTC. This encodes CASRPGTSGGVSYNEQFF.

The gene calls are TRBV7-8 and TRBJ2-1, with D hard to call. This CDR3 spans 15 amino acids. The V gene lost 6 bases and the J gene lost 10 bases, with 22 bases spanning the gap. The germline V gene encodes CDR1 SGHVS and CDR2 FQNEAQ. The CDR3 bases are TGTGCCAGCAGAATACTTCCGACCAGCCCCGGGGAGCAGTTCTTC. Protein product: CASRILPTSPGEQFF.

V usage is TRBV11-3 and J usage is TRBJ2-7; TRBD2 is a possible D gene (6 bases). The germline CDR1 and CDR2 sequences are SGHNT and YENEEA. With 2 bases removed from V and 9 bases from J, the gap between germline ends came to 17 bases. The CDR3 runs to 14 residues. In nucleotides, the CDR3 is TGTGCCAGCAGCTTACAAGGGACTCCTACGATGCAGTACTTC. Translating gives CASSLQGTPTMQYF.

The rearrangement links TRBV7-6 to TRBJ2-7; possibly TRBD1 for D (8 bases). With 1 base removed from V and 1 base from J, the gap between germline ends came to 11 bases. Germline CDR1 SGHVS, CDR2 FNYEAQ. There are 15 residues in the CDR3. CDR3 sequence reads: CASSLEQGGSYEQYF. CDR3 DNA sequence: TGTGCCAGCAGCTTAGAACAGGGGGGGTCCTACGAGCAGTACTTC.

In its sample, this clone was seen a few times. The chain couples TRBV28 to TRBJ1-4; 9 bases are shared with TRBD1. This CDR3 contains 16 residues. Germline V gene sequence: CDR1 MDHEN, CDR2 SYDVKM. V lost 6 bases to trimming and J lost 3 bases; unmatched junction nucleotides: 8. The CDR3 region has the DNA TGTGCCAGCAGCGCCGGGACAGGGTTGGCTAATGAAAAACTGTTTTTT. Encoded protein: CASSAGTGLANEKLFF.

J is TRBJ2-5 and V is TRBV28; 9 bases line up with TRBD1. Trimming cost V 2 bases and J 5 bases; bases outside gene matches: 6. Germline CDR1 reads MDHEN; CDR2 reads SYDVKM. The CDR3 spans 15 residues. CDR3 sequence reads: CASSLTGGVGETQYF. CDR3 nucleotides: TGTGCCAGCAGTTTAACAGGGGGCGTTGGGGAGACCCAGTACTTC.

The chain has TRBV5-1 and TRBJ1-5, with 9 bases lining up with TRBD1. Germline values: CDR1 SGHRS, CDR2 YFSETQ. The CDR3 sequence is 15 residues long. The V gene end was trimmed by 7 bases and the J gene end by 5 bases; junction bases not matched to a gene: 10. CDR3 loop: CASSRGTGKDQPQHF. CDR3 DNA sequence: TGCGCCAGCTCGAGGGGGACAGGGAAAGATCAGCCCCAGCATTTT. Full variable domain (rest looked up from reference TRBV5-1 and TRBJ1-5): KAGVTQTPRYLIKTRGQQVTLSCSPISGHRSVSWYQQTPGQGLQFLFEYFSETQRNKGNFPGRFSGRQFSNSRSEMNVSTLELGDSALYLCASSRGTGKDQPQHFGDGTRLSIL.

The chain joins TRBV27 to TRBJ2-7, with 11 bases identical to TRBD1. This CDR3 is built from 14 residues. The V segment lost 7 bases and the J segment 5 bases; nucleotides outside the gene matches: 7. From germline, CDR1 is MNHEY and CDR2 SMNVEV (reference sequence). The CDR3 DNA reads TGTGCCAGCACCCGGACAGGGGGCGGCCACGAGCAGTACTTC. Protein product: CASTRTGGGHEQYF.

This rearrangement joins TRBV19 to TRBJ1-6; D is possibly TRBD1 (5 bases). Germline V gene sequence: CDR1 LNHDA, CDR2 SQIVND (reference sequence). V was clipped by 7 bases and J by 8 bases, with 12 bases between them. The CDR3 sequence is 13 residues long. The chain's CDR3 is CASMGGKHSPLHF. The CDR3, as DNA: TGTGCCAGTATGGGGGGTAAGCATTCACCCCTCCACTTT.

The chain employs TRBV6-6 and TRBJ1-2, with TRBD1 as a possible D gene (6 bases). Germline V gene lookup returns CDR1 MNHNY and CDR2 SVGAGI (reference sequence). This CDR3 has 14 residues. Deletions cut 5 bases from V and 5 bases from J, with 15 bases between. In DNA form, the CDR3 reads TGTGCCAGCAGTACAGGGATCGAAAGTTATGGCTACACCTTC. Protein product: CASSTGIESYGYTF.

The chain uses TRBV12-3 or TRBV12-4 and TRBJ2-7; TRBD1 matches 7 bases. V trimming: 4 bases; J trimming: 3 bases; junction bases outside the gene matches: 3. The CDR3 has 13 residues. The CDR3 region is CASSWGQNYEQYF. CDR3 nucleotide sequence: TGTGCCAGCAGTTGGGGACAGAACTACGAGCAGTACTTC.

V is TRBV11-2 and J is TRBJ1-2, with 8 bases fitting TRBD1. CDR1 and CDR2 from the germline V gene are SGHAT and FQNNGV. The ends lost 6 bases at V and 6 bases at J; junction bases unmatched: 6. CDR3 length: 13 amino acids. The CDR3 nucleotides are TGTGCCAGCAGTATTGGACAGGGCAATGGCTACACCTTC. It yields the protein CASSIGQGNGYTF. Combining the CDR3 with reference TRBV11-2 and TRBJ1-2 gives the whole variable domain EAGVAQSPRYKIIEKRQSVAFWCNPISGHATLYWYQQILGQGPKLLIQFQNNGVVDDSQLPKDRFSAERLKGVDSTLKIQPAKLEDSAVYLCASSIGQGNGYTFGSGTRLTVV.

The rearrangement links TRBV4-1 to TRBJ1-2; D gene ambiguous. In germline, CDR1 is MGHRA, CDR2 YSYEKL. V dropped 0 bases and J dropped 6 bases, with 20 bases sitting between them. This CDR3 has 17 amino acids. The CDR3 nucleotides are TGCGCCAGCAGCCAAGATATCGGGATAGTTCAACTCAATGGCTACACCTTC. Translation: CASSQDIGIVQLNGYTF.

The V gene is TRBV6-1, the J gene TRBJ1-2; D is unclear. In germline, CDR1 is MNHNS, CDR2 SASEGT. Trimming cost V 2 bases and J 4 bases, with 20 bases left between them. The CDR3 has 17 amino acids. CDR3 amino acids: CASSEWGGRERLYGYTF. The CDR3 bases are TGTGCCAGCAGTGAATGGGGTGGGAGGGAAAGGCTCTATGGCTACACCTTC.

This clone is a singleton in its sample. The V and J genes are TRBV6-6 and TRBJ2-3; 8 nucleotides line up with TRBD1. CDR1 is MNHNY, CDR2 SVGAGI, per germline (reference sequence). The CDR3 is 15 residues long. Unmatched junction bases numbered 7, after V lost 6 bases and J lost 2 bases. CDR3: CASRPGQGPTDTQYF. CDR3 coding DNA: TGTGCCAGCAGGCCAGGACAGGGCCCCACAGATACGCAGTATTTT.

This chain joins TRBV6-5 and TRBJ2-7, with D perhaps TRBD1 (6 bases). The V end was cut by 6 bases, the J end by 2 bases, with 8 bases between. The CDR3 is 12 amino acids. CDR1 is MNHEY, CDR2 SVGAGI, per germline. The CDR3 loop reads CASSAGAYEQYF. CDR3 bases: TGTGCCAGCAGCGCAGGGGCCTACGAGCAGTACTTC.

The chain couples TRBV12-3 or TRBV12-4 to TRBJ2-7, with TRBD1 as a possible D gene (6 bases). The ends were cut back, 6 bases at V and 6 bases at J, with 15 bases in the middle. The CDR3 runs to 13 residues. The CDR3 loop reads CASSLNRVGEQYF. Written as DNA, the CDR3 is TGTGCCAGCAGCCTAAACAGGGTTGGCGAGCAGTACTTC.